This T cell receptor beta chain was sequenced in a study of blood T cell repertoires in COVID-19. Looking at the study overall: In each case, the material was cDNA or gDNA derived from T cells, B-cell-depleted T cells, or PBMCs.

Original processing notes: Reference gene primer amplification yielded estimated nucleated cell counts. The data were produced by immunoSEQ multiplex PCR, yet TCRdb's version contains in-frame clones alone and is incomplete. D and trimming were read from the DNA, whereas the V and J calls and clone size are those reported in that table. This table holds around 6,700 clones, over 75% found once. Germline assignment: CDR1 SGDLS and CDR2 YYNGEE. Trimming removed 3 bases at V and 6 bases at J, with 13 bases between. This CDR3 has 13 residues. This clonotype was obtained from a human donor in a cohort sampled during active COVID-19. The gene calls are TRBV9 and TRBJ2-7; D not certain. The source material was peripheral blood. CDR3 sequence (DNA): TGTGCCAGCAGCGCGGGTCCTAACCTCGAGCAGTACTTC. This sequence encodes CASSAGPNLEQYF.